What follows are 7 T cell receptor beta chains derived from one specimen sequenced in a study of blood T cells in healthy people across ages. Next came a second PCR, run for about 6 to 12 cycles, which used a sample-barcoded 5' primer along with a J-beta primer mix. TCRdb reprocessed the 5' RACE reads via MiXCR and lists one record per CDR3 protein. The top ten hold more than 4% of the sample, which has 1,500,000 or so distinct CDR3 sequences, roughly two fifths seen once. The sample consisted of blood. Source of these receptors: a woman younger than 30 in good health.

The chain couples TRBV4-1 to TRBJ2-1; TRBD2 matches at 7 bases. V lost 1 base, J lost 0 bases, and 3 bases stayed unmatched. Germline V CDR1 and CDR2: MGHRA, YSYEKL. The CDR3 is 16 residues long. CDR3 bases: TGCGCCAGCAGCCAAGTTAGGACTAGCTCCTACAATGAGCAGTTCTTC. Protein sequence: CASSQVRTSSYNEQFF.

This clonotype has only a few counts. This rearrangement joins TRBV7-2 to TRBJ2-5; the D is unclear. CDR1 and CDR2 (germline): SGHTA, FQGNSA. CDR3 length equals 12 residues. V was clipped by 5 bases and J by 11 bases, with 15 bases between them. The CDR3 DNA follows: TGTGCCAGCAGCCCGGCTAGTAATGAGCAGTACTTC. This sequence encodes CASSPASNEQYF. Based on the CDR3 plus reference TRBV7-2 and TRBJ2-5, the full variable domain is GAGVSQSPSNKVTEKGKDVELRCDPISGHTALYWYRQSLGQGLEFLIYFQGNSAPDKSGLPSDRFSAERTGGSVSTLTIQRTQQEDSAVYLCASSPASNEQYFGPGTRLLVL.

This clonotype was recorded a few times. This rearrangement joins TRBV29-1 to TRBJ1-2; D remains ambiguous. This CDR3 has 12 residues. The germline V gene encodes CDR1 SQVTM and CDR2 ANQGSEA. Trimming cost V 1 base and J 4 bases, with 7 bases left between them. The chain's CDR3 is CSVEGLIYGYTF. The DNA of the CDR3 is TGCAGCGTTGAAGGACTGATCTATGGCTACACCTTC.

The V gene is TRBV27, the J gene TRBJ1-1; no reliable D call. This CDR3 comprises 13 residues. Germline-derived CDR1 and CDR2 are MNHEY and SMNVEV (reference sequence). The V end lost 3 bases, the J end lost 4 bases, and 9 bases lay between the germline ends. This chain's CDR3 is CASSFGRFTEAFF. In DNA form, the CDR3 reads TGTGCCAGCAGTTTTGGACGCTTCACTGAAGCTTTCTTT.

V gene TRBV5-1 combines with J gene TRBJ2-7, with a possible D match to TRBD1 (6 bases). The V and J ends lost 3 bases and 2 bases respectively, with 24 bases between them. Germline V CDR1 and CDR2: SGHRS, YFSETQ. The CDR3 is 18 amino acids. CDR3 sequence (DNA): TGCGCCAGCAGCTCTCCACAGGGATTCACCAAGGAACCCTACGAGCAGTACTTC. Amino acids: CASSSPQGFTKEPYEQYF.

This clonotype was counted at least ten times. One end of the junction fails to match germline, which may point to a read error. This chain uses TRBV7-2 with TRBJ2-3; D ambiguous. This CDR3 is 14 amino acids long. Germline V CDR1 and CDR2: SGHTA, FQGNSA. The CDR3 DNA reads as TGCGCCAGCAGCCTCGTCTTGGGCACAGATACGCAGTATTTT. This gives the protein CASSLVLGTDTQYF.

For the CDR3, the DNA is TGTGCCACCACGGACAGGCACACAGATACGCAGTATTTT. Translation: CATTDRHTDTQYF. The chain uses TRBV11-2 and TRBJ2-3; 7 nucleotides agree with TRBD1. Looked up from germline, CDR1 is SGHAT and CDR2 is FQNNGV. CDR3 length: 13 amino acids. The trim removed 10 bases at V and 2 bases at J, leaving 6 bases unmatched.